This record concerns one TCR beta chain sequence. The method was immunoSEQ multiplex PCR; TCRdb's version includes in-frame clones alone and lacks a portion of them. The table lists some 1.5 million clones, 95% to 99% of them singletons, with 0.45% in the top ten. Investigators divided CD4+ cells into CD45RA+ naive and CD45RA-negative memory subsets. This entry comes from a study of shared clonotypes between healthy human individuals. Study in general: The plates for each donor numbered three CD4 naive, three CD4 memory, two CD8 naive and one CD8 memory.

The sample was naive CD4+ T cells sorted from blood. Subset here: CD45RA+ positively selected. The TCR comes from a man in his thirties or forties in good health.

The CDR3 bases are TGTGCCAGCACCCCCTTCAGGGGCTCCTACGAGCAGTACTTC. Its translation: CASTPFRGSYEQYF. The chain couples TRBV6-9 to TRBJ2-7; D might be TRBD1 (6 bases). The CDR3 contains 14 residues. Trimming removed 7 bases from V and 0 bases from J, with 13 bases in between. Per germline, CDR1 MNHGY and CDR2 SVAAGI.